This is a list of T cell receptor beta chains from one sample in a study of shared T cell receptors in the human thymus. Clones were sequenced by immunoSEQ multiplex PCR, and TCRdb holds only the in-frame ones, with some missing. The sample records approximately 760,000 clones, 70% to 90% being singletons. These data also featured in a second study, about human thymus T cells.

The sample was thymocytes. The source of these receptors is a girl less than two years old with a congenital heart defect. CDR3s include the opening cysteine and the closing phenylalanine or tryptophan. The order of the fields is clone size, V gene, D gene, J gene, CDR3 DNA, CDR3 protein. A D gene is named only where the DNA matches it firmly. Clone size appears in some rows only: once, few, many, or a class for an expanded clone.

-,TRBV2,-,TRBJ1-6,TGTGCCAGCAGTTACCTCCCGGGACACAGACCAAATTCACCCCTCCACTTT,CASSYLPGHRPNSPLHF
-,TRBV18,-,TRBJ1-2,TGTGCCAGCTCACCAACCCTAGGGGGTAACTATGGCTACACCTTC,CASSPTLGGNYGYTF
-,TRBV5-4,-,TRBJ2-3,TGTGCCAGCAGCTCTCCGGGACTGACTTTTACAGATACGCAGTATTTT,CASSSPGLTFTDTQYF
-,TRBV6-1,-,TRBJ2-1,TGTGCCAGCAGGGTCCGGGATGAGCAGTTCTTC,CASRVRDEQFF
-,TRBV6-1,-,TRBJ1-1,TGTGCCAGCAGTGAGGACAGAAACACTGAAGCTTTCTTT,CASSEDRNTEAFF
-,TRBV21-1,-,TRBJ1-2,TGTGCCAGCAGCGCTCCAACTCCTACCCGACAGGGGGAAGGCTACACCTTC,CASSAPTPTRQGEGYTF
-,TRBV9,-,TRBJ1-1,TGTGCCAGCACCCTAGGGGGGGGAGGGCAATCAATGAACACTGAAGCTTTCTTT,CASTLGGGGQSMNTEAFF
-,TRBV27,-,TRBJ1-6,TGTGCCAGCAGTTTAAGCAATTCACCCCTCCACTTT,CASSLSNSPLHF
-,TRBV6-5,TRBD1,TRBJ2-2,TGTGCCAGCACCCCGGGACAGGGGGTCCCCGGGGAGCTGTTTTTT,CASTPGQGVPGELFF
-,TRBV4-1,TRBD1,TRBJ2-1,TGCGCCAGCAGCCCCGGGACAGGGGAAAATGAGCAGTTCTTC,CASSPGTGENEQFF
-,TRBV6-5,TRBD1,TRBJ2-1,TGTGCCAGCAGACCGGGACAGGGAATCAATGAGCAGTTCTTC,CASRPGQGINEQFF
few,TRBV4-2,-,TRBJ1-2,TGTGCCAGCAGCCCGGGTCATTTCGCCCTTTCCTACGGACAGAGAGTCTATGGCTACACCTTC,CASSPGHFALSYGQRVYGYTF
-,TRBV20-1,-,TRBJ2-7,TGCAGTGCTAGAGCGGCCTACGAGCAGTACTTC,CSARAAYEQYF
-,TRBV6-1,-,TRBJ1-5,TGTGCCAGCACCCTAGACAGTCGATCGGATCAGCCCCAGCATTTT,CASTLDSRSDQPQHF
-,TRBV19,-,TRBJ1-1,TGTGCCAGTAGTACCTACTTGAACACTGAAGCTTTCTTT,CASSTYLNTEAFF
-,TRBV19,-,TRBJ1-2,TGTGCCAGTAGTAATCGCCTGGATTCGGGGGGCTACACCTTC,CASSNRLDSGGYTF
-,TRBV28,-,TRBJ2-7,TGTGCCAGCTTATACGGGGACGAGCAGTACTTC,CASLYGDEQYF
-,TRBV9,TRBD1,TRBJ2-2,TGTGCCAGCAGTGACCGGGACAGGGACACCGGGGAGCTGTTTTTT,CASSDRDRDTGELFF
-,TRBV15,-,TRBJ1-4,TGTGCCACCAGCAGAGACCCACCCTCGGGACTTGTCTCAACTAATGAAAAACTGTTTTTT,CATSRDPPSGLVSTNEKLFF
-,TRBV19,-,TRBJ1-2,TGTGCCAGTAGCCCATGGACAGTGAACGTCCTACTTAACTATGGCTACACCTTC,CASSPWTVNVLLNYGYTF
-,TRBV27,-,TRBJ1-6,TGTGCCAGCAGTTTTAGTCCAGGGCTTTTACGTAAACCCCTCCACTTT,CASSFSPGLLRKPLHF
-,TRBV7-2,TRBD1,TRBJ1-6,TGTGCCAGCCGTTTTACCGGGACAGAGAATTCACCCCTCCACTTT,CASRFTGTENSPLHF
-,TRBV5-6,-,TRBJ1-1,TGTGCCAGCAGCCCGCCGGGTGAGGCCACTGAAGCTTTCTTT,CASSPPGEATEAFF
-,TRBV10-1,TRBD1,TRBJ1-6,TGCGCCAGCCCGAGTCCCCTTACCGGGACAGGGGTTTCACCCCTCCACTTT,CASPSPLTGTGVSPLHF
-,TRBV12-5,-,TRBJ1-2,TGTGCTAGTGCTCTCGACGGGTCCTATGGCTACACCTTC,CASALDGSYGYTF
-,TRBV7-8,-,TRBJ2-3,TGTGCCAGCAGCGCACAGGGACCCTCTAGCACAGATACGCAGTATTTT,CASSAQGPSSTDTQYF
-,TRBV5-8,TRBD1,TRBJ1-5,TGTGCCAGCGATGCGGGACAGGTAAATCAGCCCCAGCATTTT,CASDAGQVNQPQHF
-,TRBV5-1,TRBD1,TRBJ1-1,TGCGCCAGCAGCTTCTCCAGGGGGCAGGCGGACACTGAAGCTTTCTTT,CASSFSRGQADTEAFF
-,TRBV5-4,-,TRBJ1-2,TGTGCCAGCGTGGAACAGCCGAACTATGGCTACACCTTC,CASVEQPNYGYTF
-,TRBV10-1,TRBD1,TRBJ1-5,TGCGCCAGCAGTCCCACACAGGGGAAGCAGCCCCAGCATTTT,CASSPTQGKQPQHF
-,TRBV5-1,TRBD1,TRBJ2-1,TGCGCCAGCAGCGGAGACAGGGGTCGGAATGAGCAGTTCTTC,CASSGDRGRNEQFF
-,TRBV29-1,-,TRBJ1-2,TGCAGCGTTGAGGTACGGGATCATGGCTACACCTTC,CSVEVRDHGYTF